The 5 T cell receptor beta chains below were found in one sample sequenced in a study of tumor-infiltrating lymphocytes in localized non-small cell lung cancer. The assay was immunoSEQ multiplex PCR, and TCRdb's table has in-frame clones only and misses some. The repertoire holds some 15,000 clones, with around four fifths as singletons. Material: lung tumor tissue. These receptors were collected from a human donor with non-small cell lung cancer.

This rearrangement joins TRBV7-6 to TRBJ2-3; possibly TRBD1 or TRBD2 for D (5 bases each). V gave up 6 bases and J gave up 8 bases, with 18 bases separating them. This CDR3 contains 14 residues. Germline CDR1 SGHVS, CDR2 FNYEAQ. The CDR3: CASSVGMGQTTQYF. CDR3 DNA: TGTGCCAGCAGTGTCGGGATGGGGCAGACTACGCAGTATTTT.

This clone was detected only once. The rearrangement links TRBV6-1 to TRBJ2-1; D gene ambiguous. Germline CDR1 and CDR2: MNHNS and SASEGT. The CDR3 runs 15 residues. V was clipped by 10 bases and J by 0 bases, with 16 bases between them. CDR3 nucleotides: TGTGCCACCAGAAGGGATCCCACCTCCTACAATGAGCAGTTCTTC. Protein: CATRRDPTSYNEQFF.

The chain recombines TRBV7-2 with TRBJ2-7; no firm D call. The CDR3 is 14 residues long. Germline assignment: CDR1 SGHTA and CDR2 FQGNSA. The V and J ends lost 1 base and 2 bases respectively, with 9 bases between them. CDR3 amino acids: CASSLVASPYEQYF. The CDR3 region has the DNA TGTGCCAGCAGCTTAGTGGCCAGCCCCTACGAGCAGTACTTC.

V and J are TRBV5-1 and TRBJ1-3; D remains ambiguous. This CDR3 spans 14 amino acids. CDR1 is SGHRS and CDR2 is YFSETQ in the germline V gene. V gave up 1 base and J gave up 0 bases, with 5 bases separating them. The CDR3 is CASSLTDSGNTIYF. CDR3 nucleotides: TGCGCCAGCAGCTTGACGGACTCTGGAAACACCATATATTTT.

The genes are TRBV9 and TRBJ1-2; tentative D call: TRBD1 (6 bases). The V gene lost 1 base and the J gene lost 3 bases, with 25 bases spanning the gap. Germline CDR1 is SGDLS and CDR2 is YYNGEE. This CDR3 is 19 amino acids long. The CDR3 protein is CASSVSGLLTSRGDYGYTF. CDR3 bases: TGTGCCAGCAGCGTATCAGGGCTGTTGACGTCCAGGGGAGACTATGGCTACACCTTC.